This TCR beta chain was sequenced for a study of T cell repertoires in cytomegalovirus infection. Study information: From public TCR beta signatures came an indication of both CMV infection and matching HLA type.

TCRdb redid the calling of the reads with MiXCR, one entry per CDR3 protein. The table lists around 140,000 distinct CDR3 sequences, roughly 6% of them singletons, with more than 15% in the top ten. V was trimmed by 0 bases and J by 4 bases, leaving 13 bases between them. This CDR3 contains 14 residues. The germline V gene has CDR1 SQVTM and CDR2 ANQGSEA. The sample was PBMCs. The source is a human donor in good health (CMV status not recorded). Some clones in this sample may be carry-over from other donors' samples. The genes are TRBV29-1 and TRBJ2-7; D is possibly TRBD1 (6 bases). CDR3 region: CSVEEAGAPYEQYF. CDR3 coding DNA: TGCAGCGTTGAAGAAGCAGGGGCACCTTACGAGCAGTACTTC.